This T cell receptor (beta chain) comes out of a study of blood T cell repertoires in COVID-19. Study context: The study drew acute and convalescent COVID-19 samples from the United States, Italy and Spain.

Participants were aged roughly 18 to 90 years from around 25 US areas. This CDR3 contains 17 residues. Germline V gene lookup returns CDR1 LGHNA and CDR2 YNFKEQ. The V end lost 0 bases, the J end lost 1 base, and 15 bases lay between the germline ends. TCRdb's copy holds only in-frame clones and misses some; the assay was immunoSEQ multiplex PCR. This sample yields roughly 400,000 clones, of which just under 90% are seen a single time; about 1.7% belongs to the top ten. The chain employs TRBV4-2 and TRBJ1-1; weak D call: TRBD1 (6 bases). The sample consisted of PBMCs or T cells enriched from blood (not recorded which). This sequence originates from a woman aged 30 to 39 who had recovered from COVID-19. The CDR3 here is CASSQERGGRGNTEAFF. CDR3 coding DNA: TGTGCCAGCAGCCAAGAACGGGGGGGCAGGGGGAACACTGAAGCTTTCTTT.